Detailed here is one T cell receptor beta chain. Its antigen is still unknown. Sequence at one end of the junction differs from germline and may be a read error. The sample originates from a study of identical twins. The study's findings and limits: Cross-sectional statistics, not tracking of the same donors, supported the conclusions.

Germline V lookup: CDR1 DFQATT, CDR2 SNEGSKA (reference sequence). This CDR3 comprises 12 residues. TCRdb passed the 5' RACE reads through MiXCR, listing each CDR3 protein once. There are 1.5 million to 2 million distinct CDR3 sequences in the sample; roughly a third occur only once, and about 0.27% lies in the top ten. V and J are TRBV20-1 and TRBJ2-3; D is tentatively TRBD1 or TRBD2 (6 bases each). This receptor was obtained from a newborn girl in good health. The specimen sequenced was cord blood. The CDR3 protein is CGKRGQTDTQYF. The CDR3 DNA sequence: TGTGGCAAACGGGGGCAAACAGATACGCAGTATTTT.